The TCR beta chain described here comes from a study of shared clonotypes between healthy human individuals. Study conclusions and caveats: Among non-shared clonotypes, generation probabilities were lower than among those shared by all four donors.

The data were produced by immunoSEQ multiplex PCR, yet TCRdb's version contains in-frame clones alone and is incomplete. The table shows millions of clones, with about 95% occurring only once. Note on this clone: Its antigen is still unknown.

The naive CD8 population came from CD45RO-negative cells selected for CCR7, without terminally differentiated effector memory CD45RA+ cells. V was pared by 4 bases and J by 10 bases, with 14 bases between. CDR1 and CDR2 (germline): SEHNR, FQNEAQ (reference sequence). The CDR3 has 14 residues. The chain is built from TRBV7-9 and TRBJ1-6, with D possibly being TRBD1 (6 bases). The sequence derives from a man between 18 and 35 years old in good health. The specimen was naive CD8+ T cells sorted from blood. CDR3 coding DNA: TGTGCCAGCAGCTCGGGACACCTTCCCTCACCCCTCCACTTT. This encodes CASSSGHLPSPLHF.